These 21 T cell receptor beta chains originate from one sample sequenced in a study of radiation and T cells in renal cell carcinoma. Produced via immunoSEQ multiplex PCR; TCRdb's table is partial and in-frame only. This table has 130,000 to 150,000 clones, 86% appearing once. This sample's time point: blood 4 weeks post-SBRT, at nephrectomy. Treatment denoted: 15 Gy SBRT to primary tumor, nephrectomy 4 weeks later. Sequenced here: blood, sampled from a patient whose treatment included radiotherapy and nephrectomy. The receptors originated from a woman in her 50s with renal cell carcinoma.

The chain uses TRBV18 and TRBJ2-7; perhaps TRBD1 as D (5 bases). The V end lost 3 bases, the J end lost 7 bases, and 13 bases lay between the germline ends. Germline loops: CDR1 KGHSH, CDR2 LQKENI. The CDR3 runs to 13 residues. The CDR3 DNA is TGTGCCAGCTCACCGGGCCCTTCAGGGGAGCAGTACTTC. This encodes CASSPGPSGEQYF.

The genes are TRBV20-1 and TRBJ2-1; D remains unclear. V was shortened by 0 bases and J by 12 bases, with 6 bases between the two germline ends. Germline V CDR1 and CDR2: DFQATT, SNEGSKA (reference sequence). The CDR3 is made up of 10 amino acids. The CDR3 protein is CSAREERQFF. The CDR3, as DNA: TGCAGTGCTAGAGAGGAGAGGCAGTTCTTC.

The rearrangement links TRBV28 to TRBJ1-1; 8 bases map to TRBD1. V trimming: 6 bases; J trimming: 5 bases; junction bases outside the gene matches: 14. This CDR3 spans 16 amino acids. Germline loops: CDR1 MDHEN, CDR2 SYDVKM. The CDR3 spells CASRLLRGRGFTEAFF. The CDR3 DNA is TGTGCCAGCAGACTTCTCAGGGGGCGCGGGTTTACTGAAGCTTTCTTT. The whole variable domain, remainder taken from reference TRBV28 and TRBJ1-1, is DVKVTQSSRYLVKRTGEKVFLECVQDMDHENMFWYRQDPGLGLRLIYFSYDVKMKEKGDIPEGYSVSREKKERFSLILESASTNQTSMYLCASRLLRGRGFTEAFFGQGTRLTVV.

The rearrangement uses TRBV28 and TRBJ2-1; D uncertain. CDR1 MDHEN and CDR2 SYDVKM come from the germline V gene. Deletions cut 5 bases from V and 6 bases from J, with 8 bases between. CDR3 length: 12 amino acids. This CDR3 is CASSLTVNEQFF. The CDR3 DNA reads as TGTGCCAGCAGTCTCACAGTCAATGAGCAGTTCTTC.

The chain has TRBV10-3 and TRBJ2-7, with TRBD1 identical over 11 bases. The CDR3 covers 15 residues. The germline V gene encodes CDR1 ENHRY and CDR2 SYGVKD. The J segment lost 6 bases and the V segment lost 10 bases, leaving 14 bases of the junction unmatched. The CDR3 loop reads CATRAGTGGTGEQYF. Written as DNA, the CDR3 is TGTGCCACACGGGCCGGGACAGGGGGTACTGGCGAGCAGTACTTC.

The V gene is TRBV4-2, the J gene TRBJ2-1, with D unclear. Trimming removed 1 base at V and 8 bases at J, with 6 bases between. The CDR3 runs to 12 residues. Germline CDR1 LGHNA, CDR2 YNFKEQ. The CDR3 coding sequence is TGTGCCAGCAGCCAAGGACCCGATGAGCAGTTCTTC. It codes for CASSQGPDEQFF.

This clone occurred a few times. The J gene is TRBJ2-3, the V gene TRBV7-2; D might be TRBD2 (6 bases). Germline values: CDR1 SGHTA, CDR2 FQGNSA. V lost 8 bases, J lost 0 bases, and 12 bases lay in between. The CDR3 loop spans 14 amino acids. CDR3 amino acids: CASGTAQSTDTQYF. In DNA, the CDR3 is TGTGCCAGCGGGACTGCCCAGAGCACAGATACGCAGTATTTT.

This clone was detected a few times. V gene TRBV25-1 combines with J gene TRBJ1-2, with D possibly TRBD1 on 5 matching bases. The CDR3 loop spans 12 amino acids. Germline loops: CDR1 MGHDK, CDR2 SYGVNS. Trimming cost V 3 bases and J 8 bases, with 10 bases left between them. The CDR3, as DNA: TGTGCCAGCAGTGATCCAGGGTTCGGCTACACCTTC. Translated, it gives CASSDPGFGYTF.

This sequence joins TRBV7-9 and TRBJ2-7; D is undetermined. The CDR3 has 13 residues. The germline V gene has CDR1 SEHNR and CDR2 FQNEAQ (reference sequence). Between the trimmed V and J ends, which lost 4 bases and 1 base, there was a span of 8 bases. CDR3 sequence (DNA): TGTGCCAGCAGCTCTTCGGGTTCCTACGAGCAGTACTTC. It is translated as CASSSSGSYEQYF.

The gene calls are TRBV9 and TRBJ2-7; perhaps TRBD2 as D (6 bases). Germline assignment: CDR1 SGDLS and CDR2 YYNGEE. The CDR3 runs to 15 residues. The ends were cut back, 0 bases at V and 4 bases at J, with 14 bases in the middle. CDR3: CASSVGSAGRYEQYF. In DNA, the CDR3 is TGTGCCAGCAGCGTAGGTTCCGCAGGGAGGTACGAGCAGTACTTC.

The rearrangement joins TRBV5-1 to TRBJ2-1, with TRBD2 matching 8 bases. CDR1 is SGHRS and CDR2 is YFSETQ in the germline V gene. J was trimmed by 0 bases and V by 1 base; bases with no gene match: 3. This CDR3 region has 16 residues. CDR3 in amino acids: CASSLSGGNSYNEQFF. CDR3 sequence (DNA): TGCGCCAGCAGCTTGTCGGGAGGGAACTCCTACAATGAGCAGTTCTTC. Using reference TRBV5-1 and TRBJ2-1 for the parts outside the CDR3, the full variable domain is KAGVTQTPRYLIKTRGQQVTLSCSPISGHRSVSWYQQTPGQGLQFLFEYFSETQRNKGNFPGRFSGRQFSNSRSEMNVSTLELGDSALYLCASSLSGGNSYNEQFFGPGTRLTVL.

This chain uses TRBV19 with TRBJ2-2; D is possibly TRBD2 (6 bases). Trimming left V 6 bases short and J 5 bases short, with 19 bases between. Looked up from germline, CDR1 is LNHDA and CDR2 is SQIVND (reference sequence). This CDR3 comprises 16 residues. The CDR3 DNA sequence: TGTGCCAGTAGGGGTTCTGGGGCGGGAACTACCGGGGAGCTGTTTTTT. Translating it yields CASRGSGAGTTGELFF.

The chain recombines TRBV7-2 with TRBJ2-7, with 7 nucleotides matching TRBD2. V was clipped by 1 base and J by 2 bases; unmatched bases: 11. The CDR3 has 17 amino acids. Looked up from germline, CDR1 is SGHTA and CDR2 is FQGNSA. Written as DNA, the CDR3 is TGTGCCAGCAGCTTAGAATCCCCGGGCGGGGGAGCCTACGAGCAGTACTTC. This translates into CASSLESPGGGAYEQYF.

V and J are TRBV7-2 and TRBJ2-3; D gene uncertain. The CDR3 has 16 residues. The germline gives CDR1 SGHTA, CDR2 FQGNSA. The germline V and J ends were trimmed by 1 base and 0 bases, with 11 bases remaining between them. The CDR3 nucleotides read TGTGCCAGCAGCTTAGTTCACACTTTTAGCACAGATACGCAGTATTTT. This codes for CASSLVHTFSTDTQYF.

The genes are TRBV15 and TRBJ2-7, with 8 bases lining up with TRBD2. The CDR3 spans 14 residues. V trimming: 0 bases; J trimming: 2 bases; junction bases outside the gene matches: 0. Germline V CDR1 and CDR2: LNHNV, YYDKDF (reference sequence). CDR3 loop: CATSRDGGAYEQYF. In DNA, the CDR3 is TGTGCCACCAGCAGAGACGGGGGGGCCTACGAGCAGTACTTC.

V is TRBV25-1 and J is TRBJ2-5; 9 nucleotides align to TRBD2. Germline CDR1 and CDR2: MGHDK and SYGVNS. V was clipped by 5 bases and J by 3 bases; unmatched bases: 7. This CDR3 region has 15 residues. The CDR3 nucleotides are TGTGCCAGCAGTCGGCGCGGGAGGGCCAAAGAGACCCAGTACTTC. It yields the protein CASSRRGRAKETQYF.

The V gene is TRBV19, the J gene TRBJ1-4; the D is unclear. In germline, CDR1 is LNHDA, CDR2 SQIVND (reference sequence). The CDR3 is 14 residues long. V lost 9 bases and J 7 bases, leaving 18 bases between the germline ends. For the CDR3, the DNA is TGTGCCAGCCAAAGTACGAGGATAAGTGAAAAACTGTTTTTT. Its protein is CASQSTRISEKLFF.

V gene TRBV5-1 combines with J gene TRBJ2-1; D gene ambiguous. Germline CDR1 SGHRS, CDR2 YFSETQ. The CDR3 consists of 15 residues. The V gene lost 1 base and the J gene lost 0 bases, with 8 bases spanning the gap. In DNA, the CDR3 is TGCGCCAGCAGCTTGCTATCCCTCTCCTACAATGAGCAGTTCTTC. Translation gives CASSLLSLSYNEQFF.

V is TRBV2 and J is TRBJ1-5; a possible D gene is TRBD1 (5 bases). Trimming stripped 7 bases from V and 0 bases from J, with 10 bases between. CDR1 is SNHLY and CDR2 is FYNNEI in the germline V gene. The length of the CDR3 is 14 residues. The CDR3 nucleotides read TGTGCCAGCACCGCGGGGGATAGCAATCAGCCCCAGCATTTT. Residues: CASTAGDSNQPQHF.

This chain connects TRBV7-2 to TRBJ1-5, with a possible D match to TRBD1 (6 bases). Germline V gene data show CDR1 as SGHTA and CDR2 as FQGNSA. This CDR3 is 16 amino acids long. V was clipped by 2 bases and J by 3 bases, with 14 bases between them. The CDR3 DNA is TGTGCCAGCAGCTTACACGGCAGGGGAAACAATCAGCCCCAGCATTTT. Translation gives CASSLHGRGNNQPQHF.

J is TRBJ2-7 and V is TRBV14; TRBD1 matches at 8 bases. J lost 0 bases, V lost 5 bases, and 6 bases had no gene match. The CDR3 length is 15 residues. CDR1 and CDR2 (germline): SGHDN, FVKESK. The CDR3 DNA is TGTGCCAGCAGCGAGCACAGGGGGAACTCCTACGAGCAGTACTTC. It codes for CASSEHRGNSYEQYF.